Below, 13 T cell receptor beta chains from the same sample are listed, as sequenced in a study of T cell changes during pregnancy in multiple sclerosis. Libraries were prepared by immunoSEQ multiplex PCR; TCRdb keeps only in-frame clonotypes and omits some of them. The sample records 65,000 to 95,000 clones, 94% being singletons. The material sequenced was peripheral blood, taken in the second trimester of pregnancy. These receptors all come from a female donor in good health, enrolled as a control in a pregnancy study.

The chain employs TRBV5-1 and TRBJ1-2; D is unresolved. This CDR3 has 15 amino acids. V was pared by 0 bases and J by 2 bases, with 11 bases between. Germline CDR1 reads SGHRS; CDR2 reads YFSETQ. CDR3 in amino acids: CASSLVGTDNYGYTF. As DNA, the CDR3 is TGCGCCAGCAGCTTGGTGGGCACCGACAACTATGGCTACACCTTC.

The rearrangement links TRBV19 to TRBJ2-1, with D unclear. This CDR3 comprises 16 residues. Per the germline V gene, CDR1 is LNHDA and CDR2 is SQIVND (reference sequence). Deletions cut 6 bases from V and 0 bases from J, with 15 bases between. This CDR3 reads CASSTPLGDSYNEQFF. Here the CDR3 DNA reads TGTGCCAGTAGCACACCCCTAGGTGACTCCTACAATGAGCAGTTCTTC.

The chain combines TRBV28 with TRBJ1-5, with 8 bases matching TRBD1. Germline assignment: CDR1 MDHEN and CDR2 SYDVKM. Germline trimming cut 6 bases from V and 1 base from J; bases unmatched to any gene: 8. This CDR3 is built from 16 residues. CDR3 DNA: TGTGCCAGCAGCCGGACAGGGTTGGCGAGCAATCAGCCCCAGCATTTT. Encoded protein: CASSRTGLASNQPQHF. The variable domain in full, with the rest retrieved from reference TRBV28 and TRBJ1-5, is DVKVTQSSRYLVKRTGEKVFLECVQDMDHENMFWYRQDPGLGLRLIYFSYDVKMKEKGDIPEGYSVSREKKERFSLILESASTNQTSMYLCASSRTGLASNQPQHFGDGTRLSIL.

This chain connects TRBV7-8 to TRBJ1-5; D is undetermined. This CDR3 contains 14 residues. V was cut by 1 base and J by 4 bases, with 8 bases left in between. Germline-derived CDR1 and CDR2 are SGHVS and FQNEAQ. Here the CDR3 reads CASSLGASNQPQHF. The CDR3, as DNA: TGTGCCAGCAGCTTAGGGGCCTCAAATCAGCCCCAGCATTTT.

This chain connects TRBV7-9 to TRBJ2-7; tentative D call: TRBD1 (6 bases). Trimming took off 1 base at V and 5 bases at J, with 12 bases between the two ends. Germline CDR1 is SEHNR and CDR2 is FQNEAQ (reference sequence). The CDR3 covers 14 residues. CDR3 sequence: CASSLGQGIHEQYF. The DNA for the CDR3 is TGTGCCAGCAGCTTAGGGCAGGGGATCCACGAGCAGTACTTC. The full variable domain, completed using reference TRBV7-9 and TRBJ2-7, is DTGVSQNPRHKITKRGQNVTFRCDPISEHNRLYWYRQTLGQGPEFLTYFQNEAQLEKSRLLSDRFSAERPKGSFSTLEIQRTEQGDSAMYLCASSLGQGIHEQYFGPGTRLTVT.

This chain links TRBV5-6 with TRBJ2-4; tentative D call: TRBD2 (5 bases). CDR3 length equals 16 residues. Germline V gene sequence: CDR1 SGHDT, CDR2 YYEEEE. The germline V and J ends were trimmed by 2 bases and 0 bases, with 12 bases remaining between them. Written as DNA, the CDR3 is TGTGCCAGCAGCTTCCGGACTTTTTTAGCCAAAAACATTCAGTACTTC. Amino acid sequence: CASSFRTFLAKNIQYF.

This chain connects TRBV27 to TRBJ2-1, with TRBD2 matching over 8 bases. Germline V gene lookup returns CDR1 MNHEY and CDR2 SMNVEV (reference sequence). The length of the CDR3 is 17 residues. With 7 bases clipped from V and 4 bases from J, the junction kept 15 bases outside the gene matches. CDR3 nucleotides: TGTGCCAGCACCAGATCGGGAGGGGGGGTGGGGTACAATGAGCAGTTCTTC. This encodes CASTRSGGGVGYNEQFF.

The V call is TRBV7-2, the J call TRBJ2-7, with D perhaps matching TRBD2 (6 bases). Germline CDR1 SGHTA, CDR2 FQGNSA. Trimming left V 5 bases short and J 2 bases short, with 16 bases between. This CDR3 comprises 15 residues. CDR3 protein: CASSLNLRETYEQYF. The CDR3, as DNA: TGTGCCAGCAGCCTAAATCTGCGGGAAACCTACGAGCAGTACTTC.

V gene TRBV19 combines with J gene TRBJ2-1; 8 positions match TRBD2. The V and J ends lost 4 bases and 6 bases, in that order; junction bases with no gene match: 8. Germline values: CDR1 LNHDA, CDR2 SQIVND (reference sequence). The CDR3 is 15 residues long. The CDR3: CASSTVGLAGNEQFF. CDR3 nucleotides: TGTGCCAGTAGTACTGTGGGGCTAGCGGGCAATGAGCAGTTCTTC.

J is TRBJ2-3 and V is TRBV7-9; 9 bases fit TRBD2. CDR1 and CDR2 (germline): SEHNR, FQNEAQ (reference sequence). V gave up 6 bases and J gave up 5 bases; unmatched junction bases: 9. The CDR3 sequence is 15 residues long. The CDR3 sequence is CASRNSGRGGDTQYF. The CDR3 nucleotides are TGTGCCAGCAGAAATAGCGGGAGAGGGGGAGATACGCAGTATTTT.

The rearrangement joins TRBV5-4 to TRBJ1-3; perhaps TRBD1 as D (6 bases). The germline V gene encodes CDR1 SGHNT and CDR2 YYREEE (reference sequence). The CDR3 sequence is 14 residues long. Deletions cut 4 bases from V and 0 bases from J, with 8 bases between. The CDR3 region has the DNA TGTGCCAGCAGCCAACAGGGCTCTGGAAACACCATATATTTT. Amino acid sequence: CASSQQGSGNTIYF.

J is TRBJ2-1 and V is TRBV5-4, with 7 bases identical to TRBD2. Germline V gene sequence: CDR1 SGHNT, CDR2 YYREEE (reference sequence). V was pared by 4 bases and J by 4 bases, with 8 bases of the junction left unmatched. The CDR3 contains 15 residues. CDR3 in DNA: TGTGCCAGCAGCCCTTGGGGGGGAGAGTACAATGAGCAGTTCTTC. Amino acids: CASSPWGGEYNEQFF.

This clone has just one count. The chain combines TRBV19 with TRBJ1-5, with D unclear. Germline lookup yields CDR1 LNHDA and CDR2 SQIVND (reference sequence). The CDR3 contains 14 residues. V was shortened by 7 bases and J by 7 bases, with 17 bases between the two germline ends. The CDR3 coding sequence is TGTGCCAGTACCGACGTCGGGAGCTACCAGCCCCAGCATTTT. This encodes CASTDVGSYQPQHF. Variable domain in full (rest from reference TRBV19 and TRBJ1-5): DGGITQSPKYLFRKEGQNVTLSCEQNLNHDAMYWYRQDPGQGLRLIYYSQIVNDFQKGDIAEGYSVSREKKESFPLTVTSAQKNPTAFYLCASTDVGSYQPQHFGDGTRLSIL.